Sequencing of this T cell receptor beta chain was carried out in a study of early T cells in non-severe SARS-CoV-2 infection (dated by TCRdb to about 2021). Describing the broader study: Because TCR sequencing was done on bulk RNA from unsorted whole blood, the alpha and beta chains could not be paired. Results and caveats for the whole study, not just this receptor: VDJdb matching was skewed toward anti-spike CD8 responses and likely underestimated virus-specific expansions by missing private and CD4 specificities.

The CDR1 and CDR2 encoded by the germline V gene are MNHEY and SVGAGI. The CDR3 contains 13 residues, cysteine and phenylalanine counted. Left in the record is the CDR3 DNA by itself, 39 bases read in frame from the first base. Deletion took 0 bases off V and 5 bases off J, with a span of 5 bases between the germline ends. Set within a cohort of healthcare workers in London, UK, this nested case-control study involved weekly PCR testing of nasopharyngeal swabs along with blood sampling. Between 23 and 31 March 2020, the week of the UK lockdown, healthcare workers were enrolled and then followed up weekly for as long as 16 weeks. Library preparation employed 5' RACE. The instrument given in TCRdb is NextSeq 500. Unique molecular identifiers were attached to individual cDNA molecules in the TCR library protocol so that sequencing error and PCR bias could be corrected. Sequencing covered both TCR alpha and beta chains, and within each sample the abundances of alpha and beta sequences were tightly co-correlated. On the study's bioinformatics: V gene, J gene and CDR3 annotation of TCR sequences was performed with Decombinator V4. Expanded TCRs were defined as changing significantly between any two time points under a Poisson model with p below 0.0001. Abundances of TCRs were expressed as counts per million after normalisation to the total number of TCRs sequenced in each sample. TRAV1-2 paired with TRAJ12, TRAJ20 or TRAJ33 defined MAIT TCRs, while TRAV10 paired with TRAJ18 defined iNKT TCRs. VDJdb, accessed 1 November 2021, was searched for CMV, EBV and SARS-CoV-2 annotated TCRs, with TCRs annotated for multiple antigens excluded. Using fastp at Q25 and MiXCR, TCRdb reprocessed the public reads and kept productive beta chains. Each CDR3 protein gets just one entry, which takes the most common genes and DNA from the rows behind it. These V and J calls derive from TCRdb rather than the authors' analysis. The sample includes tens of thousands of distinct CDR3 sequences, with around a tenth observed a single time. About 9.4% of the sample rests with the top ten.

This clonotype came up many times. Its antigen specificity is not known. Base qualities are missing; no much larger clone stands one base away. The chain is encoded by TRBV6-5 joined to TRBJ1-5, with the D gene call left open. The sequenced sample consisted of whole blood. The origin of this receptor is an adult who was a healthcare worker with PCR-confirmed SARS-CoV-2 infection or an uninfected control (not recorded which). The CDR3 is CASSYSKDQPQHF. In nucleotide form, the sequence is TGTGCCAGCAGTTACTCCAAGGATCAGCCCCAGCATTTT.